The 19 T cell receptor beta chains below were found in one sample sequenced in a study of T cells in Graves' hyperthyroidism and ophthalmopathy. RNA transcripts yielded amplified TCR beta CDR3 regions. The TCR CDR3 was amplified in a first-round RT-PCR using the HTBI primer set. TCRdb processed the multiplex PCR reads anew with MiXCR; each CDR3 protein has one entry. The sample contains 700,000 or so distinct CDR3 sequences, roughly 17% of which appear only once. What was sequenced was blood. These receptors all come from a man younger than 35 with Graves' hyperthyroidism.

The rearrangement uses TRBV5-5 and TRBJ2-7, with a tentative D call TRBD2 (6 bases). V lost 7 bases, J lost 4 bases, and 12 bases lay in between. In germline, CDR1 is SGHKS, CDR2 YYEKEE (reference sequence). The CDR3 extends over 12 amino acids. CDR3 sequence (DNA): TGTGCCAGCCAGGGAGGCTCATACGAGCAGTACTTC. It translates to CASQGGSYEQYF.

This clonotype was seen only a few times. As DNA, the CDR3 is TGTGCCAGCAGCGTAGAAAGGGGCGCAGGTGAAAAACTGTTTTTT. This gives the protein CASSVERGAGEKLFF. J is TRBJ1-4 and V is TRBV9; possibly TRBD1 for D (5 bases). The germline gives CDR1 SGDLS, CDR2 YYNGEE. The CDR3 is made up of 15 amino acids. Trimming took off 0 bases at V and 7 bases at J, with 13 bases between the two ends.

This clonotype was counted ten times or more. The CDR3 DNA reads TGTGCCAGCAGTTTAGCGGGAGAATCCTACAATGAGCAGTTCTTC. It specifies CASSLAGESYNEQFF. V usage is TRBV27 and J usage is TRBJ2-1; 7 bases agree with TRBD2. The trim removed 2 bases at V and 1 base at J, leaving 2 bases unmatched. CDR3 length equals 15 residues. The germline V gene has CDR1 MNHEY and CDR2 SMNVEV (reference sequence).

The chain joins TRBV30 to TRBJ2-5; D is unclear. Germline CDR1 GTSNPN, CDR2 SVGIG (reference sequence). CDR3 length equals 12 residues. Trimming removed 6 bases from V and 0 bases from J, with 8 bases in between. CDR3 region: CACPGYQETQYF. CDR3 sequence (DNA): TGTGCCTGTCCCGGGTACCAAGAGACCCAGTACTTC.

The chain combines TRBV7-9 with TRBJ2-3; maybe TRBD1 (5 bases). V was trimmed by 4 bases and J by 1 base, leaving 15 bases between them. The CDR3 extends over 16 amino acids. In germline, CDR1 is SEHNR, CDR2 FQNEAQ (reference sequence). CDR3 bases: TGTGCCAGCAGCTCAACCCGGACCAGGGGCACAGATACGCAGTATTTT. Protein sequence: CASSSTRTRGTDTQYF.

V usage is TRBV6-5 and J usage is TRBJ2-3; D call uncertain. Trimming pared 2 bases from V and 8 bases from J, leaving 11 bases between. Germline CDR1 is MNHEY and CDR2 is SVGAGI. This CDR3 is built from 13 residues. The DNA of the CDR3 is TGTGCCAGCAGTTACCGAGCGCCGGGTACGCAGTATTTT. It specifies CASSYRAPGTQYF.

This clonotype has a handful of counts. This sequence joins TRBV12-5 and TRBJ2-1; 10 bases agree with TRBD2. Germline CDR1 LGHNT, CDR2 FRNRAP. There are 15 residues in the CDR3. The V segment lost 6 bases and the J segment 7 bases; nucleotides outside the gene matches: 9. Written as DNA, the CDR3 is TGTGCTAGTGGGCCTGGGACTAGCGCAAGAAATGAGCAGTTCTTC. It encodes CASGPGTSARNEQFF.

This clonotype was recorded many times. The chain links TRBV28 to TRBJ2-7, with 10 bases lining up with TRBD2. The CDR3 is 15 amino acids. CDR1 MDHEN and CDR2 SYDVKM come from the germline V gene. The V gene end was trimmed by 6 bases and the J gene end by 2 bases; junction bases not matched to a gene: 7. The CDR3 sequence is CASSPLAGGPYEQYF. DNA for the CDR3: TGTGCCAGCAGCCCGTTAGCGGGAGGTCCCTACGAGCAGTACTTC.

This chain joins TRBV30 and TRBJ2-1; D is ambiguous. Trimming took off 1 base at V and 5 bases at J, with 6 bases between the two ends. The CDR3 contains 12 residues. Germline V gives CDR1 GTSNPN, CDR2 SVGIG (reference sequence). CDR3 sequence reads: CAWSAHHNEQFF. In nucleotides, the CDR3 is TGTGCCTGGAGTGCTCACCACAATGAGCAGTTCTTC.

The J gene is TRBJ1-1, the V gene TRBV5-1; weak D call: TRBD1 (5 bases). CDR3 size: 15 residues. The germline V and J ends were trimmed by 4 bases and 5 bases, with 18 bases remaining between them. The germline gives CDR1 SGHRS, CDR2 YFSETQ. CDR3 nucleotides: TGCGCCAGCAGCCCCATAGCGGGGGTATCTACTGAAGCTTTCTTT. Residues: CASSPIAGVSTEAFF.

This clonotype was detected many times. V and J are TRBV5-1 and TRBJ2-7; 13 nucleotides agree with TRBD2. Germline CDR1 and CDR2: SGHRS and YFSETQ. The trim removed 3 bases at V and 5 bases at J, leaving 5 bases unmatched. The CDR3 contains 15 residues. In DNA, the CDR3 is TGCGCCAGCAGCTCACCGACTAGCGGGAGGCACGAGCAGTACTTC. The encoded protein is CASSSPTSGRHEQYF.

This clonotype was seen a few times. The rearrangement uses TRBV19 and TRBJ2-7; tentatively, D is TRBD2 (6 bases). With 3 bases removed from V and 6 bases from J, the gap between germline ends came to 12 bases. Germline V gives CDR1 LNHDA, CDR2 SQIVND (reference sequence). The CDR3 is 13 residues long. The CDR3 nucleotides are TGTGCCAGTAGTATGGGGGACGGGGGCGAGCAGTACTTC. Translating it yields CASSMGDGGEQYF.

This clonotype was seen many times. The CDR3 sequence is CASSPKTSGEQFF. As DNA, the CDR3 is TGTGCCAGCAGCCCTAAGACTAGTGGTGAGCAGTTCTTC. J is TRBJ2-1 and V is TRBV11-1, with a tentative D call TRBD2 (6 bases). Trimming shortened V by 5 bases and J by 9 bases, and 14 bases separated the two germline ends. Germline CDR1 is SGHAT and CDR2 is FQDESV (reference sequence). The CDR3 totals 13 residues.

The rearrangement links TRBV28 to TRBJ2-7; no reliable D call. In germline, CDR1 is MDHEN, CDR2 SYDVKM. The V end lost 3 bases, the J end lost 2 bases, and 11 bases lay between the germline ends. The CDR3 sequence is 14 residues long. CDR3 in amino acids: CASSLIGSTYEQYF. The CDR3 nucleotides read TGTGCCAGCAGTTTGATCGGGTCGACCTACGAGCAGTACTTC. Full variable domain (outside the CDR3, taken from reference TRBV28 and TRBJ2-7): DVKVTQSSRYLVKRTGEKVFLECVQDMDHENMFWYRQDPGLGLRLIYFSYDVKMKEKGDIPEGYSVSREKKERFSLILESASTNQTSMYLCASSLIGSTYEQYFGPGTRLTVT.

In its sample, this clonotype was seen many times. This rearrangement joins TRBV28 to TRBJ2-4, with D perhaps matching TRBD1 (5 bases). The CDR3 spans 16 residues. Trimming cost V 4 bases and J 2 bases, with 15 bases left between them. Germline lookup yields CDR1 MDHEN and CDR2 SYDVKM. For the CDR3, the DNA is TGTGCCAGCAGTTCTACCACCTACAGGACCAAAAACATTCAGTACTTC. This sequence encodes CASSSTTYRTKNIQYF.

This clonotype was seen ten or more times. The chain couples TRBV27 to TRBJ1-2; D gene ambiguous. This CDR3 has 14 amino acids. CDR1 is MNHEY, CDR2 SMNVEV, per germline (reference sequence). V lost 0 bases to trimming and J lost 4 bases, with 9 bases between them. Written as DNA, the CDR3 is TGTGCCAGCAGTTTATCTGGCACGACCTATGGCTACACCTTC. Translated, it gives CASSLSGTTYGYTF.

This clonotype was recorded a few times. This chain connects TRBV19 to TRBJ2-1; D is perhaps TRBD2 (7 bases). The CDR3 has 15 amino acids. Trimming took 3 bases from V and 3 from J, leaving 12 bases between them. CDR1 LNHDA and CDR2 SQIVND come from the germline V gene (reference sequence). Here the CDR3 DNA reads TGTGCCAGTAGTATCGCAGGGGACTACTACAATGAGCAGTTCTTC. Translation gives CASSIAGDYYNEQFF.

The CDR3 DNA reads TGCAGTGCTAGAGATCGGGGGGTGAGGACTGAAGCTTTCTTT. Translating gives CSARDRGVRTEAFF. The chain combines TRBV20-1 with TRBJ1-1; possibly TRBD1 for D (5 bases). Germline V gene sequence: CDR1 DFQATT, CDR2 SNEGSKA (reference sequence). This CDR3 spans 14 amino acids. The V end was cut by 0 bases, the J end by 5 bases, with 13 bases between.

This clonotype occurred many times. This sequence joins TRBV7-9 and TRBJ2-7, with 11 bases lining up with TRBD2. Unmatched junction bases numbered 9, after V lost 2 bases and J lost 0 bases. The CDR3 length is 18 residues. In germline, CDR1 is SEHNR, CDR2 FQNEAQ (reference sequence). The CDR3, as DNA: TGTGCCAGCAGCTTATTTTTACTAACTAGCGGGAGCTCCTACGAGCAGTACTTC. This encodes CASSLFLLTSGSSYEQYF.